A selection of T cell receptor beta chains follows, all from one sample in a study of blood T cell repertoires in COVID-19. The protocol was immunoSEQ multiplex PCR, while the TCRdb copy is restricted to in-frame clones and leaves out a portion. The sample contains some 300,000 clones, 85% of which appear only once. The sample taken for sequencing was peripheral blood. These receptors were obtained from a woman in her fifties or sixties with active or convalescent COVID-19. Both conserved end residues are part of each CDR3. Each record gives: V gene, J gene, clone size, D gene, CDR3 protein, CDR3 DNA. The D gene is left open where the match is weak. Clone size is given for some rows only: seen once, a few or many times, or a class if the clone is expanded.

TRBV24-1	TRBJ2-3	-	-	CATSDQTDTQYF	TGTGCCACCAGTGACCAGACAGATACGCAGTATTTT
TRBV29-1	TRBJ2-3	-	TRBD2	CSVDQGLASTDTQYF	TGCAGCGTTGACCAGGGACTAGCGAGCACAGATACGCAGTATTTT
TRBV10-3	TRBJ1-3	once	-	CAIKGIEGENGNTIYF	TGTGCCATCAAGGGTATCGAGGGGGAAAATGGAAACACCATATATTTT
TRBV6-4	TRBJ2-6	few	-	CASSDGSSGANVLTF	TGTGCCAGCAGTGACGGGAGCTCTGGGGCCAACGTCCTGACTTTC
TRBV7-8	TRBJ2-7	-	TRBD2	CASSSWGFREGRGEQYF	TGTGCCAGCAGCTCTTGGGGATTCCGGGAGGGCCGGGGCGAGCAGTACTTC
TRBV6-4	TRBJ1-1	-	-	CANPRGSPEAFF	TGTGCCAACCCGAGGGGGTCCCCTGAAGCTTTCTTT
TRBV5-5	TRBJ2-7	-	TRBD1	CASSSAQGREQYF	TGTGCCAGCAGCTCCGCACAGGGGCGCGAGCAGTACTTC
TRBV7-6	TRBJ2-3	-	TRBD2	CASSPTGLAGSDTQYF	TGTGCCAGCAGCCCAACGGGACTAGCGGGATCAGATACGCAGTATTTT
TRBV5-1	TRBJ2-7	few	-	CASSLGGTAILYEQYF	TGCGCCAGCAGCTTGGGGGGCACGGCAATCCTCTACGAGCAGTACTTC
TRBV5-5	TRBJ2-3	-	-	CASSSNTQYF	TGTGCCAGCAGCTCAAATACGCAGTATTTT
TRBV5-1	TRBJ2-1	-	TRBD1	CASSPIRTGAYNEQFF	TGCGCCAGCAGCCCTATAAGGACAGGTGCCTACAATGAGCAGTTCTTC
TRBV7-3	TRBJ2-3	-	TRBD2	CASSLNPSSGGGDTQYF	TGTGCCAGCAGCTTAAACCCGTCCAGCGGGGGCGGAGATACGCAGTATTTT
TRBV6-4	TRBJ1-2	-	TRBD1	CASSVEGAGRNGYTF	TGTGCCAGCAGTGTCGAGGGGGCTGGGCGTAATGGCTACACCTTC
TRBV3-1/TRBV3-2	TRBJ2-1	few	-	CASSQDLPGETYNEQFF	TGTGCCAGCAGCCAAGATCTCCCGGGAGAAACTTACAATGAGCAGTTCTTC
TRBV9	TRBJ2-1	-	-	CASSVAGVILDEQFF	TGTGCCAGCAGCGTAGCGGGAGTAATACTGGATGAGCAGTTCTTC
TRBV28	TRBJ1-4	-	-	CASSSEGSNEKLFF	TGTGCCAGCAGTTCCGAGGGATCTAATGAAAAACTGTTTTTT
TRBV28	TRBJ1-5	-	-	CASSPGRGNQPQHF	TGTGCCAGCAGTCCAGGACGGGGAAATCAGCCCCAGCATTTT
TRBV12-3/TRBV12-4	TRBJ1-2	few	-	CASRPDSNYGYTF	TGTGCCAGCAGACCGGACAGCAACTATGGCTACACCTTC
TRBV4-1	TRBJ2-3	-	TRBD2	CASSSLGGRTDTQYF	TGCGCCAGCAGCTCCCTTGGCGGGAGAACAGATACGCAGTATTTT
TRBV18	TRBJ2-5	-	TRBD2	CASSPPASGQETQYF	TGTGCCAGCTCACCACCGGCTAGCGGACAAGAGACCCAGTACTTC
TRBV6-1	TRBJ1-5	-	-	CASSEGQEDFNQPQHF	TGTGCCAGCAGTGAGGGTCAGGAGGACTTCAATCAGCCCCAGCATTTT
TRBV5-4	TRBJ2-3	-	-	CASSLVGRTDTQYF	TGTGCCAGCAGCTTGGTTGGGCGCACAGATACGCAGTATTTT
TRBV5-1	TRBJ2-1	-	-	CASSLAWANEQFF	TGCGCCAGCAGCTTGGCCTGGGCCAATGAGCAGTTCTTC